Listed below are T cell receptor beta chains from one sample, sequenced in a study of immune evolution from preneoplasia to lung adenocarcinoma. Data came from immunoSEQ multiplex PCR; TCRdb stores just in-frame clones and leaves some out. Of roughly 9,900 clones listed, more than 70% are singletons. What was sequenced was FFPE minimally invasive lung adenocarcinoma tissue. The receptors originated from a person aged 65 to 85 with lung adenocarcinoma. Some clones in this sample may be carry-over from other donors' samples. Each CDR3 is given with its conserved first and last residue. The D gene is left open where the match is weak. Part of the rows lack a size; the others show once, few, many or a class for expanded clones.

V gene: TRBV10-3
D gene: -
CDR3 length: 13
clone size: -
J gene: TRBJ1-4
CDR3 protein: CAISEGLGEKLFF
CDR3 DNA: TGTGCCATCAGTGAAGGGCTTGGAGAAAAACTGTTTTTT

V gene: TRBV5-6
D gene: TRBD1
CDR3 length: 13
clone size: few
J gene: TRBJ2-1
CDR3 protein: CASSWGTVNEQFF
CDR3 DNA: TGTGCCAGCAGCTGGGGGACAGTGAATGAGCAGTTCTTC

V gene: TRBV28
D gene: TRBD1
CDR3 length: 15
clone size: few
J gene: TRBJ2-7
CDR3 protein: CASSWTRDSPYEQYF
CDR3 DNA: TGTGCCAGCAGTTGGACCCGGGACAGTCCCTACGAGCAGTACTTC

V gene: TRBV9
D gene: TRBD1
CDR3 length: 15
clone size: -
J gene: TRBJ2-1
CDR3 protein: CASSVYGQGDNEQFF
CDR3 DNA: TGTGCCAGCAGCGTATATGGACAGGGCGACAATGAGCAGTTCTTC

V gene: TRBV5-4
D gene: -
CDR3 length: 13
clone size: -
J gene: TRBJ2-6
CDR3 protein: CASSFGGANVLTF
CDR3 DNA: TGTGCCAGCAGCTTTGGTGGGGCCAACGTCCTGACTTTC

V gene: TRBV18
D gene: TRBD1
CDR3 length: 11
clone size: few
J gene: TRBJ1-1
CDR3 protein: CASSQGAGAFF
CDR3 DNA: TGTGCCAGCTCCCAGGGGGCCGGGGCTTTCTTT

V gene: TRBV5-5
D gene: -
CDR3 length: 13
clone size: once
J gene: TRBJ2-2
CDR3 protein: CASSLSETGELFF
CDR3 DNA: TGTGCCAGCAGCTTGTCCGAAACCGGGGAGCTGTTTTTT

V gene: TRBV5-4
D gene: -
CDR3 length: 15
clone size: -
J gene: TRBJ1-1
CDR3 protein: CASSYGAGARTEAFF
CDR3 DNA: TGTGCCAGCAGCTATGGGGCAGGGGCTCGGACTGAAGCTTTCTTT

V gene: TRBV30
D gene: TRBD2
CDR3 length: 17
clone size: -
J gene: TRBJ2-3
CDR3 protein: CAWSVFPSGEGTDTQYF
CDR3 DNA: TGTGCCTGGAGTGTATTCCCTAGCGGGGAGGGCACAGATACGCAGTATTTT

V gene: TRBV28
D gene: -
CDR3 length: 15
clone size: -
J gene: TRBJ2-2
CDR3 protein: CASIGGSANTGELFF
CDR3 DNA: TGTGCCAGCATCGGGGGCTCGGCGAACACCGGGGAGCTGTTTTTT

V gene: TRBV18
D gene: -
CDR3 length: 14
clone size: once
J gene: TRBJ1-1
CDR3 protein: CASSPRQLNTEAFF
CDR3 DNA: TGTGCCAGCTCACCACGACAGCTGAACACTGAAGCTTTCTTT

V gene: TRBV5-1
D gene: -
CDR3 length: 11
clone size: -
J gene: TRBJ2-7
CDR3 protein: CASSAQAEQYF
CDR3 DNA: TGCGCCAGCAGCGCACAGGCCGAGCAGTACTTC

V gene: TRBV5-6
D gene: -
CDR3 length: 16
clone size: -
J gene: TRBJ1-1
CDR3 protein: CASSLLGARHNTEAFF
CDR3 DNA: TGTGCCAGCAGCTTGCTGGGGGCGCGACATAATACTGAAGCTTTCTTT

V gene: TRBV29-1
D gene: -
CDR3 length: 12
clone size: -
J gene: TRBJ2-1
CDR3 protein: CSVPTRHNEQFF
CDR3 DNA: TGCAGCGTGCCGACACGCCACAATGAGCAGTTCTTC

V gene: TRBV2
D gene: -
CDR3 length: 16
clone size: -
J gene: TRBJ2-5
CDR3 protein: CASSEALGQSEETQYF
CDR3 DNA: TGTGCCAGCAGTGAAGCGCTTGGGCAGAGCGAAGAGACCCAGTACTTC

V gene: TRBV7-2
D gene: -
CDR3 length: 13
clone size: -
J gene: TRBJ2-5
CDR3 protein: CASSSDPTGTQYF
CDR3 DNA: TGTGCCAGCAGCTCGGACCCAACAGGGACCCAGTACTTC

V gene: TRBV7-8
D gene: -
CDR3 length: 15
clone size: -
J gene: TRBJ1-2
CDR3 protein: CASSLAGEANYGYTF
CDR3 DNA: TGTGCCAGCAGCTTAGCGGGGGAGGCTAACTATGGCTACACCTTC

V gene: TRBV11-3
D gene: TRBD1
CDR3 length: 15
clone size: -
J gene: TRBJ2-7
CDR3 protein: CASTKTGTGRNEQYF
CDR3 DNA: TGTGCCAGCACTAAAACCGGGACAGGCAGGAACGAGCAGTACTTC

V gene: TRBV14
D gene: -
CDR3 length: 16
clone size: -
J gene: TRBJ2-3
CDR3 protein: CASSQDMTASTDTQYF
CDR3 DNA: TGTGCCAGCAGCCAAGATATGACGGCTAGCACAGATACGCAGTATTTT

V gene: TRBV5-1
D gene: TRBD1
CDR3 length: 12
clone size: -
J gene: TRBJ2-5
CDR3 protein: CASSPGQGAMYF
CDR3 DNA: TGCGCCAGCAGCCCCGGACAGGGCGCAATGTACTTC

V gene: TRBV15
D gene: -
CDR3 length: 16
clone size: few
J gene: TRBJ2-1
CDR3 protein: CATSRGDVGGVGEQFF
CDR3 DNA: TGTGCCACCAGCAGAGGGGACGTGGGTGGTGTGGGTGAGCAGTTCTTC

V gene: TRBV7-9
D gene: TRBD1
CDR3 length: 14
clone size: -
J gene: TRBJ2-1
CDR3 protein: CASSSRQGRNEQFF
CDR3 DNA: TGTGCCAGCAGCTCTAGACAGGGGAGGAATGAGCAGTTCTTC

V gene: TRBV4-2
D gene: TRBD2
CDR3 length: 16
clone size: -
J gene: TRBJ2-5
CDR3 protein: CASSRTSGGREETQYF
CDR3 DNA: TGTGCCAGCAGTCGCACTAGCGGGGGGCGGGAAGAGACCCAGTACTTC

V gene: TRBV19
D gene: -
CDR3 length: 15
clone size: once
J gene: TRBJ2-2
CDR3 protein: CASRVGGPNTGELFF
CDR3 DNA: TGTGCCAGTAGGGTGGGGGGCCCTAACACCGGGGAGCTGTTTTTT

V gene: TRBV5-6
D gene: TRBD1
CDR3 length: 16
clone size: once
J gene: TRBJ1-1
CDR3 protein: CASSLLQGGKNSEAFF
CDR3 DNA: TGTGCCAGCAGCTTGCTACAGGGGGGTAAGAATTCTGAAGCTTTCTTT

V gene: TRBV7-2
D gene: TRBD2
CDR3 length: 15
clone size: -
J gene: TRBJ2-7
CDR3 protein: CASSLASGVNYEQYF
CDR3 DNA: TGTGCCAGCAGCCTGGCTAGCGGGGTTAACTACGAGCAGTACTTC

V gene: TRBV30
D gene: -
CDR3 length: 12
clone size: -
J gene: TRBJ2-5
CDR3 protein: CAGSREHATQYF
CDR3 DNA: TGTGCCGGGAGTCGGGAACACGCGACCCAGTACTTC

V gene: TRBV30
D gene: -
CDR3 length: 12
clone size: -
J gene: TRBJ1-1
CDR3 protein: CAWSVQGHEAFF
CDR3 DNA: TGTGCCTGGAGTGTACAGGGCCATGAAGCTTTCTTT

V gene: TRBV29-1
D gene: -
CDR3 length: 13
clone size: -
J gene: TRBJ2-5
CDR3 protein: CSVGPLGKETQYF
CDR3 DNA: TGCAGCGTTGGGCCGTTAGGCAAGGAGACCCAGTACTTC

V gene: TRBV19
D gene: -
CDR3 length: 15
clone size: -
J gene: TRBJ2-1
CDR3 protein: CASSIQPDSYNEQFF
CDR3 DNA: TGTGCCAGTAGTATCCAGCCGGACAGCTACAATGAGCAGTTCTTC

V gene: TRBV29-1
D gene: -
CDR3 length: 13
clone size: -
J gene: TRBJ2-3
CDR3 protein: CSVESGSADTQYF
CDR3 DNA: TGCAGCGTTGAAAGCGGGTCCGCTGATACGCAGTATTTT

V gene: TRBV30
D gene: -
CDR3 length: 12
clone size: once
J gene: TRBJ1-2
CDR3 protein: CARSGTLYGYTF
CDR3 DNA: TGTGCCCGCTCCGGGACCCTCTATGGCTACACCTTC

V gene: TRBV4-3
D gene: TRBD1
CDR3 length: 16
clone size: -
J gene: TRBJ2-1
CDR3 protein: CASSPTGVLRYNEQFF
CDR3 DNA: TGCGCCAGCAGCCCAACAGGGGTGCTAAGATACAATGAGCAGTTCTTC

V gene: TRBV9
D gene: -
CDR3 length: 12
clone size: few
J gene: TRBJ1-2
CDR3 protein: CASSVDNYGYTF
CDR3 DNA: TGTGCCAGCAGCGTGGATAACTATGGCTACACCTTC

V gene: TRBV2
D gene: TRBD1
CDR3 length: 14
clone size: few
J gene: TRBJ1-2
CDR3 protein: CASRGIGQGSSYTF
CDR3 DNA: TGTGCCAGCAGGGGCATCGGACAGGGAAGCAGCTACACCTTC

V gene: TRBV6-1
D gene: -
CDR3 length: 15
clone size: -
J gene: TRBJ2-7
CDR3 protein: CASHKNQPLIHEQYF
CDR3 DNA: TGTGCCAGCCATAAAAACCAGCCCCTTATCCACGAGCAGTACTTC

V gene: TRBV29-1
D gene: TRBD1
CDR3 length: 13
clone size: -
J gene: TRBJ1-1
CDR3 protein: CSAGTDRLTEAFF
CDR3 DNA: TGCAGCGCTGGGACAGATCGACTCACTGAAGCTTTCTTT

V gene: TRBV15
D gene: -
CDR3 length: 14
clone size: -
J gene: TRBJ1-1
CDR3 protein: CATSMGTMNTEAFF
CDR3 DNA: TGTGCCACCAGCATGGGGACAATGAACACTGAAGCTTTCTTT

V gene: TRBV28
D gene: -
CDR3 length: 12
clone size: few
J gene: TRBJ2-7
CDR3 protein: CASSLARNEQYF
CDR3 DNA: TGTGCCAGCAGTTTAGCGCGGAACGAGCAGTACTTC

V gene: TRBV7-9
D gene: TRBD1
CDR3 length: 16
clone size: few
J gene: TRBJ2-5
CDR3 protein: CASSFINHRGEETQYF
CDR3 DNA: TGTGCCAGCAGCTTCATAAATCACAGGGGAGAAGAGACCCAGTACTTC